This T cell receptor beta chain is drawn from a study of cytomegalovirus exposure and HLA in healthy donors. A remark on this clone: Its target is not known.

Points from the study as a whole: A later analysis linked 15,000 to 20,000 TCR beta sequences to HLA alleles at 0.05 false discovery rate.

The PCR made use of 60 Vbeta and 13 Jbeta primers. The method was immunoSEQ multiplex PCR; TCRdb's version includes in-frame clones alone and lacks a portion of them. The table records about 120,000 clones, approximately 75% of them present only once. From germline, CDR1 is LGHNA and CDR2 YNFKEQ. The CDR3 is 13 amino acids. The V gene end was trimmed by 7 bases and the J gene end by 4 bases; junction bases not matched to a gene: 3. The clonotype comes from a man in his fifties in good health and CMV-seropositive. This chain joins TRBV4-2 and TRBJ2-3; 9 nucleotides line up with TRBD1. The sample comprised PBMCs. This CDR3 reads CASIHRGPDTQYF. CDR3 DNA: TGTGCCAGCATCCACAGGGGGCCAGATACGCAGTATTTT.